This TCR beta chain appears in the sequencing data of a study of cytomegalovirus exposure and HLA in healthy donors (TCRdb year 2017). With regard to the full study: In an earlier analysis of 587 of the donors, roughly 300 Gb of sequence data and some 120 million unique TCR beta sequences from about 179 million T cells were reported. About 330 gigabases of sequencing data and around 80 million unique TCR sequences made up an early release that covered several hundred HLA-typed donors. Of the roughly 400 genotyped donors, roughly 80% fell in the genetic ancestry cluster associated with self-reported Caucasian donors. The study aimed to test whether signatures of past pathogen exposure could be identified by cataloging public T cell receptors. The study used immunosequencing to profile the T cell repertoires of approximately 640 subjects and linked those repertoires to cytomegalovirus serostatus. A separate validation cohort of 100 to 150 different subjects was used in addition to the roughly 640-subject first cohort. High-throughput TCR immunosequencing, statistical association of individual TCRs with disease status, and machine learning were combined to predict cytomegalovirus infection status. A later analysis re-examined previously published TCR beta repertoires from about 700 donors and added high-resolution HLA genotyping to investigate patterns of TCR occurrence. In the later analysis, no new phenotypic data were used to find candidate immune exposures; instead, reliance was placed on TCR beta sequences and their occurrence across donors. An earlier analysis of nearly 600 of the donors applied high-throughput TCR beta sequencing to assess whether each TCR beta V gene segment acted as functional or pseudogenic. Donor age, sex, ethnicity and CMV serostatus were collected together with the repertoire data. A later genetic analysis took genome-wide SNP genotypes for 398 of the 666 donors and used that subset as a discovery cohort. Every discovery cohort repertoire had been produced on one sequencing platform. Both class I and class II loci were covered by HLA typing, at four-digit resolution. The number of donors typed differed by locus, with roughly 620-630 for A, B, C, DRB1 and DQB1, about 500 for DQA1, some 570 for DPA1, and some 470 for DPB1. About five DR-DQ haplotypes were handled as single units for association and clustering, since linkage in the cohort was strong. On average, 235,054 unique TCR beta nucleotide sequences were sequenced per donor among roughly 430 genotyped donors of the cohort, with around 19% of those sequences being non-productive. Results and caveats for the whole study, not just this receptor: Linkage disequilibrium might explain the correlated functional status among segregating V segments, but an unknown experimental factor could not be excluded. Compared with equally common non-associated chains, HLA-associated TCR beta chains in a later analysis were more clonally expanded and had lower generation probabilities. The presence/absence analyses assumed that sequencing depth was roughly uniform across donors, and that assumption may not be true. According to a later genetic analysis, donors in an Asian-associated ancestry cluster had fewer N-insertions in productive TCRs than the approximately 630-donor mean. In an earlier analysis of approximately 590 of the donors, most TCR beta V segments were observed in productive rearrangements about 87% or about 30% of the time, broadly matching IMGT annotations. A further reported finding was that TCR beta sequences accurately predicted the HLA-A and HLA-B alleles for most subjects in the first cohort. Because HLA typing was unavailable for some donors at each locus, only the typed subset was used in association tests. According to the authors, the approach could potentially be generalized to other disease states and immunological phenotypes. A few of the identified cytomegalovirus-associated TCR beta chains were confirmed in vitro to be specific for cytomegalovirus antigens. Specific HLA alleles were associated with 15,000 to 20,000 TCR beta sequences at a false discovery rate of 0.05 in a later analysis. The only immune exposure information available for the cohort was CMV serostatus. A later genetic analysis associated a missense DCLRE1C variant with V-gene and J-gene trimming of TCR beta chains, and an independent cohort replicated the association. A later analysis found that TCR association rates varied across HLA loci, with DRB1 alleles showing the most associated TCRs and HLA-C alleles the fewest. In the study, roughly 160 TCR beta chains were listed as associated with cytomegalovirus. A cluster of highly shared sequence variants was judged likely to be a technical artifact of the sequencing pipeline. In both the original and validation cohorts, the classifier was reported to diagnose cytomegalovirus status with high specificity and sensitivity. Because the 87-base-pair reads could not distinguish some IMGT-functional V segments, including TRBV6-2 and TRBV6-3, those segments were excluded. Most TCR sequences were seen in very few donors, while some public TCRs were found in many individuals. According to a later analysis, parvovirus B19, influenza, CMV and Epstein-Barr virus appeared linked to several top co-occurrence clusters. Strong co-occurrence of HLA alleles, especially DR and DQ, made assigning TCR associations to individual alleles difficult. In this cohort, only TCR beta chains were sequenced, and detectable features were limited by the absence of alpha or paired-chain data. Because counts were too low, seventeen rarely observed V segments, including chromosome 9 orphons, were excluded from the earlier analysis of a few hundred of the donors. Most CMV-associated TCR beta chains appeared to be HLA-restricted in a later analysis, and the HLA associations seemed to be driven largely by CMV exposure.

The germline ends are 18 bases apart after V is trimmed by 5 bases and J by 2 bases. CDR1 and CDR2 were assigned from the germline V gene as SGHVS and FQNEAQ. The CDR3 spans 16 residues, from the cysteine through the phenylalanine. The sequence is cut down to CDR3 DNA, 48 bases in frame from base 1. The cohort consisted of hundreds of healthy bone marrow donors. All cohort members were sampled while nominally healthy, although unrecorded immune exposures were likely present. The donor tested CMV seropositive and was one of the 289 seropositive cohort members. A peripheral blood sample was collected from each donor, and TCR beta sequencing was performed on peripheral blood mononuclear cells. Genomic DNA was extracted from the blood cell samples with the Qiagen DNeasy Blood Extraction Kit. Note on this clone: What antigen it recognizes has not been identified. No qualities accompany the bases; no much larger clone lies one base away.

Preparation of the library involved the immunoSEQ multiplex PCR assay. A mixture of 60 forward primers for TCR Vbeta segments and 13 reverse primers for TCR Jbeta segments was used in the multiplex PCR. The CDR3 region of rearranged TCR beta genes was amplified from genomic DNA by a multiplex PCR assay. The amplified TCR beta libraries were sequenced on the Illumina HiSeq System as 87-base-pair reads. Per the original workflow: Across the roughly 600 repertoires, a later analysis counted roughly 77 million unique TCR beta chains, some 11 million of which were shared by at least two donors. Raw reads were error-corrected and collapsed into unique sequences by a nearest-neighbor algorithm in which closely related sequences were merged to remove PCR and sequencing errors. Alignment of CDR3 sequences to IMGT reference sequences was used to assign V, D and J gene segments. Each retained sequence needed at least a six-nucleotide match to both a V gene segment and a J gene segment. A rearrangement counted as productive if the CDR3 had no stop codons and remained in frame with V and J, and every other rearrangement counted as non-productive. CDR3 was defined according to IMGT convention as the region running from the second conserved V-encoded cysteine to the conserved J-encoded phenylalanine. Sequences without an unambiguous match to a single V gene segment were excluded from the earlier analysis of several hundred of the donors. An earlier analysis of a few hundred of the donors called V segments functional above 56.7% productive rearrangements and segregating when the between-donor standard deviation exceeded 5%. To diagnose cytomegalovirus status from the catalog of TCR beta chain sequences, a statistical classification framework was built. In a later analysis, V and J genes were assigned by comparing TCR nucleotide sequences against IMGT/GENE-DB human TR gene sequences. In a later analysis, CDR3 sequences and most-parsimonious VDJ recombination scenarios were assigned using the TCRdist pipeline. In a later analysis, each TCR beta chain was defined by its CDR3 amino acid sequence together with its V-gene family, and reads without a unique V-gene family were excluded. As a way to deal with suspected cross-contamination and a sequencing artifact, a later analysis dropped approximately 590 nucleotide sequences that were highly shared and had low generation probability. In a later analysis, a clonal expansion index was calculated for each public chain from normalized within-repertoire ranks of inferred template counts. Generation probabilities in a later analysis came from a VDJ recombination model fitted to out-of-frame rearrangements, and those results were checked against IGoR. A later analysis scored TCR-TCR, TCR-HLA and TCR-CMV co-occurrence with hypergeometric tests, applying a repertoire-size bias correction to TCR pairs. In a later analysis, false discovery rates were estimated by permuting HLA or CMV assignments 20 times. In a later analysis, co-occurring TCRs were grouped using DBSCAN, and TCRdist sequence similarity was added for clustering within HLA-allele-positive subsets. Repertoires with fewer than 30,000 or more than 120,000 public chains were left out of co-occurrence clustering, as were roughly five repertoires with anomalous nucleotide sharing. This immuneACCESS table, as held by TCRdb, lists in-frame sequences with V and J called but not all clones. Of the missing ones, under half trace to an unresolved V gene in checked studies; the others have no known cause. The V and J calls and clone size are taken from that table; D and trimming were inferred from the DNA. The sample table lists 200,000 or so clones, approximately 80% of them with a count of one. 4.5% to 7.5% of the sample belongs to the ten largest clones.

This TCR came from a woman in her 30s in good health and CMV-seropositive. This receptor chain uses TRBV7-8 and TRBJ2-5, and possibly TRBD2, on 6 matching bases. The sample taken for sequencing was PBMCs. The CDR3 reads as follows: CASSPIGNRGQETQYF. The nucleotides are TGTGCCAGCAGCCCGATAGGGAATCGGGGGCAAGAGACCCAGTACTTC.